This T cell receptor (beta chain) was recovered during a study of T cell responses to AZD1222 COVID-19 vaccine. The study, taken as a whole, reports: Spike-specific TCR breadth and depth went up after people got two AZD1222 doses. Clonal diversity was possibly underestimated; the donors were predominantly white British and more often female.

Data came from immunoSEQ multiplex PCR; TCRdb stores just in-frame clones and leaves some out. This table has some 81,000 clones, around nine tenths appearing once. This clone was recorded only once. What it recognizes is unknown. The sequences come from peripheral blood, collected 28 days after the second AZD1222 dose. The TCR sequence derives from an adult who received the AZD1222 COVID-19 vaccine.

This chain's CDR3 is CASSPPTYNEQFF. CDR3 coding DNA: TGTGCCAGCTCACCACCGACCTACAATGAGCAGTTCTTC. The chain uses TRBV18 and TRBJ2-1; D remains ambiguous. V was shortened by 0 bases and J by 2 bases, with 2 bases between the two germline ends. Looked up from germline, CDR1 is KGHSH and CDR2 is LQKENI. CDR3 length equals 13 residues. Full variable domain (remainder filled in from reference TRBV18 and TRBJ2-1): NAGVMQNPRHLVRRRGQEARLRCSPMKGHSHVYWYRQLPEEGLKFMVYLQKENIIDESGMPKERFSAEFPKEGPSILRIQQVVRGDSAAYFCASSPPTYNEQFFGPGTRLTVL.